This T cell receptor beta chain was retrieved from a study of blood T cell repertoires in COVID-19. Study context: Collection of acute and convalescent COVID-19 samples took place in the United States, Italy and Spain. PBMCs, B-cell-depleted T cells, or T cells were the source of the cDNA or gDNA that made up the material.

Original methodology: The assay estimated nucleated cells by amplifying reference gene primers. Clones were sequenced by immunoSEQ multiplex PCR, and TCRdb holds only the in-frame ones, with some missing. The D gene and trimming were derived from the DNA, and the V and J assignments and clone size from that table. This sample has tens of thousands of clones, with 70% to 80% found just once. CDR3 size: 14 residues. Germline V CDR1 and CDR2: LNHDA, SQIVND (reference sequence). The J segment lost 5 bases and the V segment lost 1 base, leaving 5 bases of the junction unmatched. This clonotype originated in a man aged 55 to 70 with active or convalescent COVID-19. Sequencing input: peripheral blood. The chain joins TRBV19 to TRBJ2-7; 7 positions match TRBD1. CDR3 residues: CASSIGQGFDEQYF. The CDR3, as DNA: TGTGCCAGTAGTATAGGACAGGGATTCGACGAGCAGTACTTC.